The clone carrying this T cell receptor beta chain came up once. The sample is drawn from a study of shared T cell receptors in the human thymus. CDR1 and CDR2 from the germline V gene are SSHAT and FNYEAQ (reference sequence). The ends were cut back, 5 bases at V and 8 bases at J, with 22 bases in the middle. This CDR3 has 15 amino acids. This table comes from immunoSEQ multiplex PCR, and its TCRdb copy is limited to in-frame clones, with some not included. Seen here are about 660,000 clones, 70% to 90% observed once, and the top ten hold around 0.0099%. Another study also made use of these data, one on human thymus T cells. That investigation notes: Blood and thymic repertoires both appeared biased in V and J gene usage. Related work found strong thymic repertoire overlap between unrelated individuals.

Sequencing used thymocytes. The chain has TRBV7-7 and TRBJ2-7; D perhaps matches TRBD1 (6 bases). This clonotype originated in a boy under two years old with a congenital heart defect. This CDR3 is CASSPLTGKPGKQYF. For the CDR3, the DNA is TGTGCCAGCAGCCCCCTCACAGGGAAGCCTGGAAAGCAGTACTTC.